A single sample is the source of the 3 T cell receptor beta chains below, sequenced in a study of neurological immune-mediated disorders. TCRdb ran MiXCR on the 5' RACE reads and lists one entry per CDR3 protein. Of around 70,000 distinct CDR3 sequences listed, approximately 5.2% were seen once; the top ten hold less than 8%. The sequencing input was PBMCs. The receptors shown here come from a man aged 18 to 29 with multiple sclerosis.

A remark on this clonotype: This may come from a read error, since a much larger clone is one base off. The gene calls are TRBV27 and TRBJ1-6; D is unclear. Germline V lookup: CDR1 MNHEY, CDR2 SMNVEV (reference sequence). The CDR3 spans 13 residues. CDR3 DNA: TGTGTCAGCAGTTCCCCCCGGCGGTCACCCCTCCACTTT. Its translation is CVSSSPRRSPLHF.

This clonotype was seen ten or more times. The rearrangement joins TRBV5-4 to TRBJ1-1, with 7 bases lining up with TRBD1. Unmatched junction bases numbered 8, after V lost 4 bases and J lost 5 bases. Germline V gene lookup returns CDR1 SGHNT and CDR2 YYREEE (reference sequence). The CDR3 covers 14 residues. The CDR3 protein is CASSVEQGWTEAFF. The CDR3 DNA is TGTGCCAGCAGCGTAGAACAGGGGTGGACTGAAGCTTTCTTT.

This clonotype was detected only a few times. V gene TRBV7-9 combines with J gene TRBJ2-6; D is undetermined. The germline V and J ends were trimmed by 5 bases and 0 bases, with 17 bases remaining between them. This CDR3 is built from 18 residues. Germline V gene sequence: CDR1 SEHNR, CDR2 FQNEAQ (reference sequence). CDR3 amino acids: CASSPARTPSSGANVLTF. CDR3 nucleotides: TGTGCCAGCAGCCCCGCCCGAACCCCGAGCTCTGGGGCCAACGTCCTGACTTTC.